This TCR beta chain was found in a study of cytomegalovirus exposure and HLA in healthy donors. The CDR3 covers 16 residues. Germline V CDR1 and CDR2: SGHRS, YFSETQ. The V and J ends lost 2 bases and 5 bases respectively, with 17 bases between them. From the 120-subject validation cohort, which was separate from the approximately 700-subject first cohort, the donors were drawn. Sequenced by immunoSEQ multiplex PCR; TCRdb stores in-frame clones only, minus some. The sample contains around 150,000 clones, 85% to 90% of which appear only once. Note on this clone: What it recognizes is unknown.

General study points: Reportedly, diagnosis of cytomegalovirus status by the classifier showed high specificity and sensitivity. The tendency of first-cohort TCR clusters to co-occur in the 120 or so validation repertoires was the finding of a later analysis. Investigators reported 150 to 200 TCR beta chains as tied to cytomegalovirus.

The sequenced material came from PBMCs. The V and J genes are TRBV5-1 and TRBJ1-5; D might be TRBD1 (5 bases). This clonotype was obtained from a man aged 18 to 30 in good health and CMV-seronegative. The CDR3 region is CASSLTVSGGDQPQHF. The DNA for the CDR3 is TGCGCCAGCAGCTTAACAGTCAGCGGGGGGGATCAGCCCCAGCATTTT.